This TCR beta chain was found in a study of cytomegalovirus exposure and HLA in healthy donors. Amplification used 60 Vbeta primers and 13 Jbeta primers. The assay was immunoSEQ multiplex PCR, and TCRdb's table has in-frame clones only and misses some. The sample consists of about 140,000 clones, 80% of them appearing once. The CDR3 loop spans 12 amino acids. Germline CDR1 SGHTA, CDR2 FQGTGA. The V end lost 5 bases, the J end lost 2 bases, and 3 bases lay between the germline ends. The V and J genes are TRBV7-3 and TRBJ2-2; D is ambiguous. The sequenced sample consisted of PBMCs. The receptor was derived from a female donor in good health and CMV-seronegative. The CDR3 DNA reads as TGTGCCAGCAGCACTAACACCGGGGAGCTGTTTTTT. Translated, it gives CASSTNTGELFF. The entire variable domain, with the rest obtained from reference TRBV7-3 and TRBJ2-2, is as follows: GAGVSQTPSNKVTEKGKYVELRCDPISGHTALYWYRQSLGQGPEFLIYFQGTGAADDSGLPNDRFFAVRPEGSVSTLKIQRTERGDSAVYLCASSTNTGELFFGEGSRLTVL.